In this sample, the clone carrying this TCR beta chain turned up many times. Antigen unknown. This sample's TCRbeta library carried unique molecular identifier barcodes. TCRdb re-called the PCR reads with MiXCR, one entry per CDR3 protein. The table records 55,000 to 70,000 distinct CDR3 sequences, roughly 10% of them present only once. With 8 bases removed from V and 0 bases from J, the gap between germline ends came to 7 bases. The germline V gene encodes CDR1 SEHNR and CDR2 FQNEAQ (reference sequence). The CDR3 spans 12 residues. The sample is drawn from a study of T-cell reconstitution after alpha-beta-depleted transplantation in children. Study results and caveats: After transplant, at about two months, alpha-beta T cells were reportedly derived from several hundred expanded graft clones. After one year, T-cell counts and TCRbeta diversity mostly came from new T cells. Surviving recipient T cells and intrathymic progenitors accounted for some patients' high TCRbeta diversity at day 60.

The gene calls are TRBV7-9 and TRBJ2-5; D gene unclear. This TCR came from a boy younger than 18 with acute myeloid leukemia, due to receive a stem cell transplant. Sequenced material: PBMCs, taken before TCRalphabeta/CD19-depleted stem cell transplant. CDR3 loop: CASAGYQETQYF. CDR3 sequence (DNA): TGTGCCAGCGCCGGGTACCAAGAGACCCAGTACTTC.